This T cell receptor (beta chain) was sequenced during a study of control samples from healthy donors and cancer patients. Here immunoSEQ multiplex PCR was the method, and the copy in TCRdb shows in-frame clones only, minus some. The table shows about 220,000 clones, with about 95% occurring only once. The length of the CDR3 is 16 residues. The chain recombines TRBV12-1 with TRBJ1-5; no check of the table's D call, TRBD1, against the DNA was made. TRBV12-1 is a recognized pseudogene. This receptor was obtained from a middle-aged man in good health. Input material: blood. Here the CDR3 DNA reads TGTGCCAGCGATGGTCACAGGCCGGTCCGAAATCAGCCCCAGCATTTT. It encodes CASDGHRPVRNQPQHF.